These T cell receptor beta chains were read from a single sample in a study of blood T cell repertoires in COVID-19. TCRdb keeps only in-frame clones here, not all; method: immunoSEQ multiplex PCR. The sample includes some 380,000 clones, about 90% of them seen just once. The source material was peripheral blood. All receptors come from a man in his late teens or twenties with active or convalescent COVID-19. The conserved cysteine and the conserved F or W are not part of the CDR3 here.

TRBJ2-1 | TRBV7-2 | ASSLRGLAGVVNEQF
TRBJ2-2 | TRBV3-1/TRBV3-2 | ASSQEGQGANTGELF
TRBJ1-2 | TRBV24-1 | ATSDSGQDLGYT
TRBJ2-3 | TRBV6-2/TRBV6-3 | ASSSVPDTQY
TRBJ2-3 | TRBV5-8 | ASSGGLARLTDTQY
TRBJ2-1 | TRBV19 | ASSGTSGTSSYNEQF
TRBJ2-7 | TRBV15 | ATSRDRYEQY
TRBJ2-5 | TRBV12-2 | ARPPQKASGDLSTKETQY
TRBJ1-2 | TRBV28 | ASLTEGQGAGYGYT
TRBJ2-5 | TRBV7-2 | ASSSLLAGGGETQY
TRBJ2-7 | TRBV27 | ASSLSNPRGPYEQY
TRBJ1-3 | TRBV5-4 | ASSLGRQGLSGNTIY
TRBJ1-2 | TRBV9 | ASSVTGTNYGYT
TRBJ2-7 | TRBV5-4 | ASSSYQSGTDEGQY
TRBJ2-3 | TRBV7-9 | ASSPKLGGTDTQY
TRBJ2-7 | TRBV6-5 | ASSYRRSYEQY
TRBJ2-5 | TRBV6-5 | ASSFRRRRDQETQY
TRBJ1-5 | TRBV7-8 | ASSARQGDSNQPQH
TRBJ1-1 | TRBV18 | ASSGPGQGNTEAF
TRBJ1-2 | TRBV10-3 | AISELTDKTYGYT
TRBJ1-4 | TRBV4-1 | ASSFGTGDEKLF
TRBJ2-3 | TRBV28 | ASSSRVAGISTDTQY
TRBJ1-4 | TRBV7-8 | ASSSQGLNEKLF
TRBJ1-4 | TRBV6-2/TRBV6-3 | ASSSGTGLVQKLF
TRBJ2-2 | TRBV24-1 | ATSAQFRGQGEGNTGELF
TRBJ1-2 | TRBV29-1 | SVGRDRGLRATGYT